This TCR beta chain was sequenced for a study of cytotoxic CD8 clonotypes in ibrutinib-treated CLL. General study results and limits: Private clonotypes, not public ones, expanded at ibrutinib response. Patients had baseline clonality above age-matched healthy donors, and this clonality moved with circulating CD8+ T-cell counts. Lymph node repertoires were not studied, and sampling times were unmatched.

This CDR3 has 13 residues. Trimming cost V 5 bases and J 4 bases, with 11 bases left between them. In germline, CDR1 is SEHNR, CDR2 FQNEAQ (reference sequence). The protocol was immunoSEQ multiplex PCR, while the TCRdb copy is restricted to in-frame clones and leaves out a portion. The table records 9,400 or so clones, approximately 60% of them present only once. As regards this clone: Its antigen is currently unknown.

This receptor was identified in a human donor with chronic lymphocytic leukemia. Material: PBMCs, obtained before ibrutinib treatment. V is TRBV7-9 and J is TRBJ1-2; D is unresolved. The CDR3 sequence: CASSLGTVYGYTF. The CDR3 DNA reads TGTGCCAGCAGCCTTGGAACCGTCTATGGCTACACCTTC.